What follows is one T cell receptor beta chain and its context. Its antigen is as yet unknown. CDR3 length equals 16 residues. Germline V gives CDR1 SGHVS, CDR2 FNYEAQ. The J segment lost 6 bases and the V segment lost 1 base, leaving 6 bases of the junction unmatched. This entry comes from a study of T cell repertoires in cytomegalovirus infection. General study findings and limits: Summed frequency of public TCR beta families distinguished CMV carriers with the relevant HLA.

Each CDR3 protein gets one entry after TCRdb re-called the reads with MiXCR. The sample carries some 900,000 distinct CDR3 sequences, 30% to 35% recorded once. The sequenced sample was cultured CD8+ T cells from PBMCs, obtained from culture after CMV antigen stimulation. This clonotype was sampled from a human donor in good health (CMV status not recorded). Some clones in this sample may be carry-over from other donors' samples. The chain uses TRBV7-6 and TRBJ2-7; 13 positions agree with TRBD2. The CDR3 region is CASSLELAGGPLEQYF. The CDR3, as DNA: TGTGCCAGCAGCTTAGAACTAGCGGGGGGGCCTCTCGAGCAGTACTTC.